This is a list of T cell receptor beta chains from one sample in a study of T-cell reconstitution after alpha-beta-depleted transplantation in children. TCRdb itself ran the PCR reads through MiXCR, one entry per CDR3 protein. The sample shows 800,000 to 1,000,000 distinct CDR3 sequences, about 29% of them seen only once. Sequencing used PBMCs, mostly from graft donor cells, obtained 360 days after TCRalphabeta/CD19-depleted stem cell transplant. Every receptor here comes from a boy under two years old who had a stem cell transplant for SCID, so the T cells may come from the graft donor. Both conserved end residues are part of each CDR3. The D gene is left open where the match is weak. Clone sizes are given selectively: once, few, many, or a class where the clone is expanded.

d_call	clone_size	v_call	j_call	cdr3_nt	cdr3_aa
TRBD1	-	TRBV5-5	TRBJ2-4	TGTGCCAGCAGCTTGGCCGCCCAGGGGGAAAACATTCAGTACTTC	CASSLAAQGENIQYF
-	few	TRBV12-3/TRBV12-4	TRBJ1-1	TGTGCCAGCAGGCAGAGGGGCATGAACACTGAAGCTTTCTTT	CASRQRGMNTEAFF
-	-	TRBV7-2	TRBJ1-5	TGTGCCAGCAGCGTTATGGGGACCCGAGATCAGCCCCAGCATTTT	CASSVMGTRDQPQHF
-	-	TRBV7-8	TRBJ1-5	TGTGCCAGCAGCCTGCAAGGAGGGACAATCTCATATAGCAATCAGCCCCAGCATTTT	CASSLQGGTISYSNQPQHF
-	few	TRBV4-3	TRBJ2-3	TGCGCCAGCAGCCAAGATCGGGCCCCCCATGAAACTAGCACAGATACGCAGTATTTT	CASSQDRAPHETSTDTQYF
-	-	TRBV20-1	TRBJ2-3	TGCAGTGCTAGCCTGCCCTTCGAGGGGTTCACAGATACGCAGTATTTT	CSASLPFEGFTDTQYF
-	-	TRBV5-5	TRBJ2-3	TGTGCCAGCAGCCCCGACAGCGCTCTAGCAACAGATACGCAGTATTTT	CASSPDSALATDTQYF
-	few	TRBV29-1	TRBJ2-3	TGCAGCGTGTCCGCTTTACTAGTTAACACAGATACGCAGTATTTT	CSVSALLVNTDTQYF
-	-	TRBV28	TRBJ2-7	TGTGCCAGCAGTTTCGGACGGACCAGGACCTACGAGCAGTACTTC	CASSFGRTRTYEQYF
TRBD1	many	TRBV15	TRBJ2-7	TGTGCCACCAGCCTGACAGGGGACGAGCAGTACTTC	CATSLTGDEQYF
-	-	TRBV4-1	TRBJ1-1	TGCGCCAGCAGCCAATCCGACAGTATGAACACTGAAGCTTTCTTT	CASSQSDSMNTEAFF
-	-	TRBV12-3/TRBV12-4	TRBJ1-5	TGTGCCAGCAGTGCCGGGAGGCAGAGCAATCAGCCCCAGCATTTT	CASSAGRQSNQPQHF
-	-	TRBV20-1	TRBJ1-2	TGCAGTGCTAGTGAGCAGGGAATCCCCTCTGGCTACACCTTC	CSASEQGIPSGYTF
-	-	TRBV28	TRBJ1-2	TGTGCCAGCAGTCCGCAACTCCGACGGCCCGGCTACACCTTC	CASSPQLRRPGYTF
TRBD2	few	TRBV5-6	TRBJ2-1	TGTGCCAGCAGCCACCTGTCGGGGGGCTCCTACAATGAGCAGTTCTTC	CASSHLSGGSYNEQFF
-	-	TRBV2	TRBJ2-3	TGTGCCAGCAGTGCTCCCAGGGGGGACACATATACGCAGTATTTT	CASSAPRGDTYTQYF
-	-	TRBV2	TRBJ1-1	TGTGCCAGCAGTGAATTGGGCACTGAAGCTTTCTTT	CASSELGTEAFF
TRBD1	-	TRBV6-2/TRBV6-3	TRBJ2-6	TGTGCCAGCAGTCTGACAGGGGGCCGTGCTGGGGCCAACGTCCTGACTTTC	CASSLTGGRAGANVLTF
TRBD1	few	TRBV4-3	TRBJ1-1	TGCGCCAGCAGCCAATCCCACAGGGGAGTGAACACTGAAGCTTTCTTT	CASSQSHRGVNTEAFF
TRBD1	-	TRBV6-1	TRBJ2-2	TGTGCCAGCAAGAGGGACAGGACGAACACCGGGGAGCTGTTTTTT	CASKRDRTNTGELFF
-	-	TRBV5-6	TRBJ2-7	TGTGCCAGCAGCCGTTCCGGGGGCCTACCCTACGAGCAGTACTTC	CASSRSGGLPYEQYF
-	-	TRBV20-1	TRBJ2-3	TGCAGTGCTCTGGGCGGGTTCGGGGATACGCAGTATTTT	CSALGGFGDTQYF
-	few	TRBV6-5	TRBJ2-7	TGTGCCAGCAGTTATCCGGGGGCGGGGGAGCAGTACTTC	CASSYPGAGEQYF
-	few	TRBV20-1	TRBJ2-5	TGCAGTGCTAGAGATGGGGAGACCCAGTACTTC	CSARDGETQYF
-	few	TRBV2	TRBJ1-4	TGTGCCACAACTAATGAAAAACTGTTTTTT	CATTNEKLFF
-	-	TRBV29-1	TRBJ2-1	TGCAGCGTGGCCCGGACAGCCAGCTACAATGAGCAGTTCTTC	CSVARTASYNEQFF
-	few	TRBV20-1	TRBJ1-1	TGCAGTGCTAGAGACGATGAAGGGGGAACTGAAGCTTTCTTT	CSARDDEGGTEAFF
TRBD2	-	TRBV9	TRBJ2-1	TGTGCCAGCAGCGCCCTTAGCGGGAGCTCCTACAATGAGCAGTTCTTC	CASSALSGSSYNEQFF
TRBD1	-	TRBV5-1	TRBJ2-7	TGCGCCAGCGGACGGGACAGGGACTACGAGCAGTACTTC	CASGRDRDYEQYF
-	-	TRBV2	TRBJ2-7	TGTGCCAGCACCCGACAAGACGAGCAGTACTTC	CASTRQDEQYF
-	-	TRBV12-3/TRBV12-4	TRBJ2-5	TGTGCCAGCAGCCACGACTACAGGGAACAAGAGACCCAGTACTTC	CASSHDYREQETQYF
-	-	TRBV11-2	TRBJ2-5	TGTGCCAGCAGCTTAGTTTTTTCGGAGACCCAGTACTTC	CASSLVFSETQYF
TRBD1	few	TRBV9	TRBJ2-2	TGTGCCAGCAGCGTAGGACAGGGATCACTCCTGAACACCGGGGAGCTGTTTTTT	CASSVGQGSLLNTGELFF
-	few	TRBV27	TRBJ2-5	TGTGCCAGCAGCACTCGGACAGCCCAAGAGACCCAGTACTTC	CASSTRTAQETQYF
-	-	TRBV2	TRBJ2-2	TGTGCCAGCATCGGGACGACCGGGGACCTGTTTTTT	CASIGTTGDLFF
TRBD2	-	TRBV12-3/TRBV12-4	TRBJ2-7	TGTGCCAGCAGTTCTGCTAGCGGGGGGGCGTATAGCGAGCAGTACTTC	CASSSASGGAYSEQYF
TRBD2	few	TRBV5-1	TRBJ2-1	TGCGCCAGCAGCTTGACAGCGGGGCATGAGCAGTTCTTC	CASSLTAGHEQFF
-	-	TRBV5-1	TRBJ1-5	TGCGCCAGCAGCTGGGGGTTGGACCATAGCAATCAGCCCCAGCATTTT	CASSWGLDHSNQPQHF
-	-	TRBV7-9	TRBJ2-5	TGTGCCAGCAGCTTTAACACCGAGCAAGAGACCCAGTACTTC	CASSFNTEQETQYF
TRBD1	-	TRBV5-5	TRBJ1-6	TGTGCCAGCAGCCTGCAAGGGACAGGGGATTGGGGGTCACCCCTCCACTTT	CASSLQGTGDWGSPLHF
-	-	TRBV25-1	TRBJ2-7	TGTGCCAGCAGTTCCCAGGGGGACTACTACGAGCAGTACTTC	CASSSQGDYYEQYF
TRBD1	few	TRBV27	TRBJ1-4	TGTGCCAGCAGTGATCGACAGGGATTAGGAAAACTGTTTTTT	CASSDRQGLGKLFF
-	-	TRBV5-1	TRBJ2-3	TGCGCCAGCAGCTTGGAGCCTCCAGCAGATACGCAGTATTTT	CASSLEPPADTQYF
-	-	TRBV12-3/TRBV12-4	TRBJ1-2	TGTGCCAGCAGTTTTAACCGGATCTATGGCTACACCTTC	CASSFNRIYGYTF
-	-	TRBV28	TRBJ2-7	TGTGCCAGCACCCAGGGGACCTCCGAGCAGTACTTC	CASTQGTSEQYF
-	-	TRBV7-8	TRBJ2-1	TGTGCCAGCAGCTTAGATCCGGGGGCAGGCTACAATGAGCAGTTCTTC	CASSLDPGAGYNEQFF
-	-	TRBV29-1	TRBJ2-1	TGCAGCGTTGGTTGGGGGAGCGACAATGAGCAGTTCTTC	CSVGWGSDNEQFF
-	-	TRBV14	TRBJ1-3	TGTGCCAGCAGCCTCGTGGCCAGGGGCTCCTCTGGAAACACCATATATTTT	CASSLVARGSSGNTIYF
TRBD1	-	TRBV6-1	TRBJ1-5	TGTGCCAGCAGGACAGGGGAGGGTCAGCCCCAGCATTTT	CASRTGEGQPQHF
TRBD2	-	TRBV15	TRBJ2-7	TGTGCCACCAGCAGCTTGGGCCGGACTAGCGGGGGCTACGAGCAGTACTTC	CATSSLGRTSGGYEQYF
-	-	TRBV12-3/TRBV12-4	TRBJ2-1	TGTGCCAGCACCCCAGGGAGCTCCTACAATGAGCAGTTCTTC	CASTPGSSYNEQFF
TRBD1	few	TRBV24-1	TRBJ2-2	TGTGCCACCAGTGACCCCCGGACAGGGGCCGGGGAGCTGTTTTTT	CATSDPRTGAGELFF
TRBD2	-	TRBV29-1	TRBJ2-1	TGCAGCGCCGCGGGGGGCCCCAGCTCCTACAATGAGCAGTTCTTC	CSAAGGPSSYNEQFF
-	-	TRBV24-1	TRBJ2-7	TGTGCCACCAGTGAACGGGCTGACTCAGGGTCTCGCGAGCAGTACTTC	CATSERADSGSREQYF
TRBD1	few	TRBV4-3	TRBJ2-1	TGCGCCAGCAGCCAAGACGCTATGGACAGGCTATACAATGAGCAGTTCTTC	CASSQDAMDRLYNEQFF
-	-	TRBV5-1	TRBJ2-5	TGCGCCAGCAGCTTGGAGGCCAGGGATCAGACCCAGTACTTC	CASSLEARDQTQYF
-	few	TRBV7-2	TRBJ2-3	TGTGCCAGCAGCTTATATGGCCTCCAGGCAGATACGCAGTATTTT	CASSLYGLQADTQYF
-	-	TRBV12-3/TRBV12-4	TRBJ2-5	TGTGCCAGCAGTTTTTCAAACCGACTGGAGACCCAGTACTTC	CASSFSNRLETQYF